Listed below are T cell receptor beta chains from one sample, sequenced in a study of cytomegalovirus exposure and HLA in healthy donors. Profiled with immunoSEQ multiplex PCR; TCRdb holds only in-frame clones, not every one. The profile shows 45,000 to 75,000 clones, about 71% of them singletons. Specimen: PBMCs. These receptors were taken from a woman aged 55-70 years in good health and CMV-seropositive. The CDR3 runs from the conserved cysteine through the conserved F or W. A D gene is named only where the DNA matches it firmly. Size values are once, few and many counts, or a class for expanded clones, and some rows have none.

D	V	J	size	CDR3	DNA
.	TRBV15	TRBJ1-4	.	CATSRVAGLNEKLFF	TGTGCCACCAGCAGAGTTGCGGGGTTGAATGAAAAACTGTTTTTT
.	TRBV30	TRBJ1-5	.	CAWSEQGLYQPQHF	TGTGCCTGGAGTGAACAGGGATTGTATCAGCCCCAGCATTTT
TRBD2	TRBV7-2	TRBJ2-3	.	CASSFLSGGATDTQYF	TGTGCCAGCAGCTTTTTGAGCGGGGGGGCAACAGATACGCAGTATTTT
.	TRBV6-8	TRBJ1-2	once	CASSPRPTGSYGYTF	TGTGCCAGCAGTCCCCGCCCTACAGGGTCCTATGGCTACACCTTC
TRBD1	TRBV11-2	TRBJ1-1	.	CASSLKPQGAAFF	TGTGCCAGCAGCTTAAAACCACAGGGGGCAGCTTTCTTT
TRBD1	TRBV14	TRBJ1-1	.	CASSQRVTGGEAFF	TGTGCCAGCAGCCAAAGGGTGACAGGGGGGGAAGCTTTCTTT
.	TRBV29-1	TRBJ1-5	once	CSVSQGFDQPQHF	TGCAGCGTATCTCAGGGATTCGATCAGCCCCAGCATTTT
.	TRBV7-2	TRBJ2-7	.	CASSLGPGDEQYF	TGTGCCAGCAGCTTAGGACCAGGCGACGAGCAGTACTTC
TRBD1	TRBV7-2	TRBJ1-2	few	CASSLGGTGHGYTF	TGTGCCAGCAGCTTAGGAGGGACAGGACATGGCTACACCTTC
.	TRBV13	TRBJ1-2	.	CASSPGSVGGYTF	TGTGCCAGCAGCCCCGGGTCCGTTGGTGGCTACACCTTC
.	TRBV6-5	TRBJ1-6	.	CASMAGNSPLHF	TGTGCCAGCATGGCAGGGAATTCACCCCTCCACTTT
TRBD1	TRBV5-1	TRBJ1-3	.	CASSRTGDGTGNTIYF	TGCGCCAGCAGCAGGACAGGGGATGGGACTGGAAACACCATATATTTT
.	TRBV5-4	TRBJ1-1	.	CASSLQTENTEAFF	TGTGCCAGCAGCTTACAGACAGAGAACACTGAAGCTTTCTTT
.	TRBV5-1	TRBJ2-7	.	CASSLDAGYQQYF	TGCGCCAGCAGCTTGGATGCAGGGTACCAGCAGTACTTC
.	TRBV7-6	TRBJ2-2	.	CASSSYQGAGTGELFF	TGTGCCAGCAGCTCCTATCAGGGCGCAGGGACCGGGGAGCTGTTTTTT
.	TRBV9	TRBJ2-7	.	CASSVGTPSTYEQYF	TGTGCCAGCAGCGTAGGGACTCCTTCCACCTACGAGCAGTACTTC
.	TRBV9	TRBJ1-1	.	CASSVFSGGLMNTEAFF	TGTGCCAGCAGCGTATTTTCGGGGGGGCTAATGAACACTGAAGCTTTCTTT
.	TRBV7-2	TRBJ1-1	.	CASSPGQLNTEAFF	TGTGCCAGCAGCCCCGGACAGCTGAACACTGAAGCTTTCTTT
TRBD2	TRBV19	TRBJ2-7	.	CASSPTSGVEQYF	TGTGCCAGTAGTCCGACTAGCGGGGTTGAGCAGTACTTC
.	TRBV5-1	TRBJ2-3	.	CASSLGQGQGDTQYF	TGCGCCAGCAGCTTGGGGCAGGGGCAGGGAGATACGCAGTATTTT
.	TRBV6-6	TRBJ1-2	.	CASSHFLEAGYTF	TGTGCCAGCAGCCATTTCCTTGAGGCTGGCTACACCTTC
.	TRBV5-6	TRBJ1-5	.	CASSLAQGAGGQPQHF	TGTGCCAGCAGCTTGGCCCAGGGTGCGGGAGGACAGCCCCAGCATTTT
.	TRBV7-2	TRBJ2-2	.	CASSFTGAGELFF	TGTGCCAGCAGCTTTACAGGAGCCGGGGAGCTGTTTTTT
.	TRBV9	TRBJ2-3	.	CASNLDRITDTQYF	TGTGCCAGCAACCTTGACAGGATCACAGATACGCAGTATTTT
TRBD1	TRBV5-4	TRBJ2-7	.	CASSLGQGIYEQYF	TGTGCCAGCAGCTTGGGACAGGGGATTTACGAGCAGTACTTC
.	TRBV28	TRBJ1-1	.	CASSFGGRNTEAFF	TGTGCCAGCAGTTTTGGGGGGAGAAACACTGAAGCTTTCTTT
.	TRBV19	TRBJ1-5	.	CASSRRMGAGNQPQHF	TGTGCCAGTAGTAGACGAATGGGGGCGGGCAATCAGCCCCAGCATTTT
TRBD1	TRBV28	TRBJ2-1	.	CAIGQGKTEQFF	TGTGCCATCGGACAGGGGAAAACTGAGCAGTTCTTC
TRBD1	TRBV19	TRBJ1-1	.	CASSIDPRTGTQMNTEAFF	TGTGCCAGTAGTATAGACCCCCGGACAGGGACCCAAATGAACACTGAAGCTTTCTTT
.	TRBV19	TRBJ1-3	.	CASSISGSGNTIYF	TGTGCCAGTAGTATATCCGGCTCTGGAAACACCATATATTTT